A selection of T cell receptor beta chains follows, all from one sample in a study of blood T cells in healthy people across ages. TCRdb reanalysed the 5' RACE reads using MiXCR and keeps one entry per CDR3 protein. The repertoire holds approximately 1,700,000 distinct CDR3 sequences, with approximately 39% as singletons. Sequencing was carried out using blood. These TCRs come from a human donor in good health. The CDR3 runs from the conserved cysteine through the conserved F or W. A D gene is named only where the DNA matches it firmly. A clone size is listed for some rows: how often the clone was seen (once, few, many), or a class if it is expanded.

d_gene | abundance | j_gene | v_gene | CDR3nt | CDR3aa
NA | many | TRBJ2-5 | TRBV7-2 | TGTGCCAGCAGTTTTTACAGGGAAGAGACCCAGTACTTC | CASSFYREETQYF
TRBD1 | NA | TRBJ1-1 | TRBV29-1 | TGCAGCGCCAGACTAGGGACAGTGAACACTGAAGCTTTCTTT | CSARLGTVNTEAFF
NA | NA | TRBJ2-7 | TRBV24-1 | TGTGCCACCAGTGACTCCAAGAGAGGGGGGATTCGGAACGAGCAGTACTTC | CATSDSKRGGIRNEQYF
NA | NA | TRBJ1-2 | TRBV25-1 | TGTGCCAGCAGTGAATATTACGTCAGGGAGAACTATGGCTACACCTTC | CASSEYYVRENYGYTF
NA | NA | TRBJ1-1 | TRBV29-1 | TGCAGCGTTGAGGGGGTTTACACTGAAGCTTTCTTT | CSVEGVYTEAFF
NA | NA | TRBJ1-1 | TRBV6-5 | TGTGCCAGCAGCCGAGGGGCGGGTGAGGCTGAAGCTTTCTTT | CASSRGAGEAEAFF
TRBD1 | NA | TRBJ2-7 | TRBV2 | TGTGCCAGCAGTGTGGGACAGGACAACTCCTACGAGCAGTACTTC | CASSVGQDNSYEQYF
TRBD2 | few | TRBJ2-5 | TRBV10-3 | TGTGCCATCAGCCCAAGACTAGCGGATCAAGAGACCCAGTACTTC | CAISPRLADQETQYF
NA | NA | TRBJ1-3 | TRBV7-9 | TGTGCCAGCAGCGCGACAGGAGAAGGAAACACCATATATTTT | CASSATGEGNTIYF
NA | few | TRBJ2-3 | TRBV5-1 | TGCGCCAGCAGTCACGAAGGATATGGGCAGGATACGCAGTATTTT | CASSHEGYGQDTQYF
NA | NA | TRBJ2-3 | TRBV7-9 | TGTGCCAGCAGCGCCTCTCGACTACTCGCAGATACGCAGTATTTT | CASSASRLLADTQYF
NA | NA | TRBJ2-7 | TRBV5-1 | TGCGCCAGCAGCTTACTCAATGGGGGATACGAGCAGTACTTC | CASSLLNGGYEQYF
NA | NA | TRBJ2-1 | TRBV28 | TGTGCCAGCAGATCAGGGGGGATCTCCTACAATGAGCAGTTCTTC | CASRSGGISYNEQFF
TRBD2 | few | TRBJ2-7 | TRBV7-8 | TGTGCCAGCAGCTTTCTAAGAAGCGGGGTATACGAGCAGTACTTC | CASSFLRSGVYEQYF
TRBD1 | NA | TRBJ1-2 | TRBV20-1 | TGCAGTGCTAGAGTTAGACAGGGGGCTTATGGCTACACCTTC | CSARVRQGAYGYTF
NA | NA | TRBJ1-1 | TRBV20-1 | TGCAGTGCTAGAGATCATCGCTTTAACACTGAAGCTTTCTTT | CSARDHRFNTEAFF
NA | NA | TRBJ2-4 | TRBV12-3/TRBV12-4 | TGTGCCACGGAAAGGGCAGAAGAGAACATTCAGTACTTC | CATERAEENIQYF
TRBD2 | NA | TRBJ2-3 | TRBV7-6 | TGTGCCAGCAGCTTGGCCAGGGGAGCGGGGGGAACAGATACGCAGTATTTT | CASSLARGAGGTDTQYF
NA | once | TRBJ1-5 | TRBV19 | TGTGCCAGTAAGGCTTTCAATCAGCCCCAGCATTTT | CASKAFNQPQHF
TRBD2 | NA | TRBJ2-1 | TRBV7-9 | TGTGCCAGCAGTTCACACATTAGCGGGGGGCTGGAGGATGAGCAGTTCTTC | CASSSHISGGLEDEQFF
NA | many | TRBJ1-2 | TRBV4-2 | TGTGCCAGCAGCAAGGAAGGTTTTGGCTACACCTTC | CASSKEGFGYTF
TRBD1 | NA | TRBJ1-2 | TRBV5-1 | TGCGCCAGCAGTTACGGGGACAGGGAACCCCATGGCTACACCTTC | CASSYGDREPHGYTF
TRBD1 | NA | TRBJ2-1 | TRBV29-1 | TGCAGCGCGGCAGGGGGACCTTTCTACAATGAGCAGTTCTTC | CSAAGGPFYNEQFF
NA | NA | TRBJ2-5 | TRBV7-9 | TGTGCCAGCAGTTTTCTTTTCGGGCAGGCTCAAGAGACCCAGTACTTC | CASSFLFGQAQETQYF
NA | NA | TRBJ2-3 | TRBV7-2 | TGTGCCAGCAGTTACGGACAGACAGATACGCAGTATTTT | CASSYGQTDTQYF
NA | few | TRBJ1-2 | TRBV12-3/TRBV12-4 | TGTGCCAGCAAGATCCAGGGAGGCAGTGGCTACACCTTC | CASKIQGGSGYTF
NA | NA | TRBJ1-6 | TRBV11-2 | TGTGCCAGCAGCTTTAGGGGTGGGGTCTCCAATAATTCACCCCTCCACTTT | CASSFRGGVSNNSPLHF
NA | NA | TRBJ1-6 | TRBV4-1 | TGCGCCAGCAGCCATGACCACTATAATTCACCCCTCCACTTT | CASSHDHYNSPLHF
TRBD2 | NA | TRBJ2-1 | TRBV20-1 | TGCAGTGCTAGTTGGCCGGGGGGGCAGAATGAGCAGTTCTTC | CSASWPGGQNEQFF
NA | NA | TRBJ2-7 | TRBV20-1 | TGCAGTGCGCCAGACCCCGTTCTCTACGAGCAGTACTTC | CSAPDPVLYEQYF
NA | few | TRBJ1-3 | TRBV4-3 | TGCGCCAGCAGCCTAACCGGGACGGCCGACACCATATATTTT | CASSLTGTADTIYF
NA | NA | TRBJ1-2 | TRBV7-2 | TGTGCCAGCAGCCCCTACCGACCCGGGATGTATGGCCACACCTTC | CASSPYRPGMYGHTF
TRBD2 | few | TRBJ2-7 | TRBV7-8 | TGTGCCAGCAGCCTCTATAGTAGCGGGGGCTACGAGCAGTACTTC | CASSLYSSGGYEQYF
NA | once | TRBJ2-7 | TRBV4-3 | TGCGCCAGCAGCCAAGGGATTAAGACAGGTAGCTACGAGCAGTACTTC | CASSQGIKTGSYEQYF
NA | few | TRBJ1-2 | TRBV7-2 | TGTGTCAGCAGCTTAGCGCCTGGAGTTTATGGCTACACCTTC | CVSSLAPGVYGYTF
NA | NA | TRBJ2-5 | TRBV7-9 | TGTGCCAGCAGCTTAAACCAAGAGACCCGGTACTTC | CASSLNQETRYF
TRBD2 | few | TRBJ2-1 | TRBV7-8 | TGTGCCAGCAGCGTTAGCGGGGTTAACTACAATGAGCAGTTCTTC | CASSVSGVNYNEQFF
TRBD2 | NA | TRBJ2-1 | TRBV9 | TGTGCCAGCAGCGTAAAGCCTAGCGGCTACAATGAGCAGTTCTTC | CASSVKPSGYNEQFF
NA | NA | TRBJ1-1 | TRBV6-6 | TGTGCCAGCACCCGACAGGCTGAAGCTTTCTTT | CASTRQAEAFF
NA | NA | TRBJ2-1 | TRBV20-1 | TGCAGTGCTCTCCAGGGGAGCCATGAGCAGTTCTTC | CSALQGSHEQFF
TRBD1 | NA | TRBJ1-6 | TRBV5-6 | TGTGCCAGCAGCCCGGACAGGGGCGATTCACCCCTCCACTTT | CASSPDRGDSPLHF
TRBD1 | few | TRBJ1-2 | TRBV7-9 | TGTGCCAGCAGCGTCCGACAGGGGGCGGTCACCTTC | CASSVRQGAVTF
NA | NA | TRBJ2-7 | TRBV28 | TGTGCCAGCACGCCCGGGGGCCGCAGCTCCTACGAGCAGTACTTC | CASTPGGRSSYEQYF
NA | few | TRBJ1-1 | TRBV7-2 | TGTGCCAGCAGCCCATCACAGGGCACTGAAGCTTTCTTT | CASSPSQGTEAFF
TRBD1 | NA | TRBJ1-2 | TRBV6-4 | TGTGCCAGCAGTAATTTAGGGGGCGCCGATGGCTACACCTTC | CASSNLGGADGYTF
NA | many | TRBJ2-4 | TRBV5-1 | TGTGCCAGCAGCCTAGGTCTTGGGAACATTCAGTACTTC | CASSLGLGNIQYF
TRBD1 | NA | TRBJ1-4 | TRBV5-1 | TGCGCCAGCAGCTGGGGGACAGGGGGCTCACCGAGAGCTAATGAAAAACTGTTTTTT | CASSWGTGGSPRANEKLFF
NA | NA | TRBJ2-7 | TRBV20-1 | TGCAGTGCTCTGACGCGACAGGTCATATCCTACGAGCAGTACTTC | CSALTRQVISYEQYF
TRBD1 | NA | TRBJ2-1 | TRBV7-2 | TGTGCCAGCAGCTTAGCGCCCGGGACAGGGAACAATGAGCAGTTCTTC | CASSLAPGTGNNEQFF
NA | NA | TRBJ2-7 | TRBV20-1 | TGCAGTGCTAGTACGGTGGACTACTACGAGCAGTACTTC | CSASTVDYYEQYF
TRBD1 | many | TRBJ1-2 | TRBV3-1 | TGTGCCAGCAGCAAAGGGGGCAGGGGGCCTACCTATGGCTACACCTTC | CASSKGGRGPTYGYTF
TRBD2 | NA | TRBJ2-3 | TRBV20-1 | TGCAGTGCTAGACCTAGCGGGGGGAGCACAGATACGCAGTATTTT | CSARPSGGSTDTQYF
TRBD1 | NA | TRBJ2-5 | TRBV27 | TGTGCCAGCAGTTTCACAGGGGGGCAGTGGCAAGAGACCCAGTACTTC | CASSFTGGQWQETQYF
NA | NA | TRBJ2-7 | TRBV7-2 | TGTGCCAGCAGTGTATACCGGGGAAGCTCCTACGAGCAGTACTTC | CASSVYRGSSYEQYF
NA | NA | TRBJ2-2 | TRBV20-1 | TGCAGTGCTAGAGATTGGGTCACCGGGGAGCTGTTTTTT | CSARDWVTGELFF